Below, 5 T cell receptor beta chains from the same sample are listed, as sequenced in a study of blood T cell repertoires in COVID-19. The method was immunoSEQ multiplex PCR; TCRdb's version includes in-frame clones alone and lacks a portion of them. The repertoire includes 120,000 to 150,000 clones, about 81% of them detected once, and about 4% sits in the top ten. What was sequenced was peripheral blood. All receptors come from a woman over 75 with acute or convalescent COVID-19.

This clone was counted between two and nine times. The rearrangement joins TRBV7-2 to TRBJ2-3; D possibly corresponds to TRBD2 (6 bases). Germline lookup yields CDR1 SGHTA and CDR2 FQGNSA. This CDR3 is 15 amino acids long. V lost 6 bases, J lost 4 bases, and 17 bases lay in between. The DNA of the CDR3 is TGTGCCAGCAGTTATACCCCCGCGGGGTCAGATACGCAGTATTTT. Translated, it gives CASSYTPAGSDTQYF.

The gene calls are TRBV10-3 and TRBJ1-1; 7 positions agree with TRBD1. Germline CDR1 reads ENHRY; CDR2 reads SYGVKD. The CDR3 consists of 17 residues. J gave up 1 base and V 4 bases, and 12 bases lay outside the gene matches. CDR3 in amino acids: CAISGWDSFDGNTEAFF. The DNA for the CDR3 is TGTGCCATCAGTGGGTGGGACAGCTTTGACGGGAACACTGAAGCTTTCTTT.

The chain has TRBV6-1 and TRBJ2-2; the match to TRBD1 covers 10 bases. Looked up from germline, CDR1 is MNHNS and CDR2 is SASEGT. Trimming cost V 4 bases and J 2 bases; bases outside gene matches: 10. The length of the CDR3 is 18 residues. This CDR3 is CASSASRGQGLNTGELFF. DNA of the CDR3: TGTGCCAGCAGTGCATCCCGGGGACAGGGGTTAAACACCGGGGAGCTGTTTTTT.

This rearrangement joins TRBV18 to TRBJ2-3, with unresolved D. V was shortened by 2 bases and J by 0 bases, with 15 bases between the two germline ends. Germline V gives CDR1 KGHSH, CDR2 LQKENI. This CDR3 comprises 17 residues. CDR3 coding DNA: TGTGCCAGCTCACCATTGTCTTGGCTAGAAAGCACAGATACGCAGTATTTT. It translates to CASSPLSWLESTDTQYF.

The chain recombines TRBV18 with TRBJ2-3; 8 positions match TRBD1. The ends lost 1 base at V and 4 bases at J; junction bases unmatched: 4. CDR1 KGHSH and CDR2 LQKENI come from the germline V gene. The CDR3 contains 15 residues. CDR3 nucleotide sequence: TGTGCCAGCTCACCACAGGGGACAGGTTCAGATACGCAGTATTTT. This translates into CASSPQGTGSDTQYF.